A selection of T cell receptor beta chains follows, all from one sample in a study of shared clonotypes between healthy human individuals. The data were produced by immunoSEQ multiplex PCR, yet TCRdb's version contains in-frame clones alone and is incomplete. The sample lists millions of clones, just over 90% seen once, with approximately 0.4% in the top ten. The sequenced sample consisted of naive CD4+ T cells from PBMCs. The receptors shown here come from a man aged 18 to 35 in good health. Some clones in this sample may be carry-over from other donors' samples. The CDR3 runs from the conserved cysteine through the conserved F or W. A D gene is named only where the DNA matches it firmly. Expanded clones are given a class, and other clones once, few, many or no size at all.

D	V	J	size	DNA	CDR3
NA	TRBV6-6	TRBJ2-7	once	TGTGCCAGCAGCACTTCCGGCGGCTTCTCCTACGAGCAGTACTTC	CASSTSGGFSYEQYF
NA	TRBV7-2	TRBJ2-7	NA	TGTGCCAGCAGCTTAAGGTCCCTAACCTACGAGCAGTACTTC	CASSLRSLTYEQYF
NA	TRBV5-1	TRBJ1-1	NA	TGCGCCAGCAGCTTCGGGTATTCGGCAGGCGGCATGAACACTGAAGCTTTCTTT	CASSFGYSAGGMNTEAFF
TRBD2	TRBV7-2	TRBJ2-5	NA	TGTGCCAGCAGCTCGACCCTAGCGGGGGCTCAAGAGACCCAGTACTTC	CASSSTLAGAQETQYF
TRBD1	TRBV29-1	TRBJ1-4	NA	TGCAGCGTTACCCACAGGGGGCGAAGCGAAAAACTGTTTTTT	CSVTHRGRSEKLFF
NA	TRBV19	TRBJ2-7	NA	TGTGCCAGTAGTAGACAGGTTAGCTCCTACGAGCAGTACTTC	CASSRQVSSYEQYF
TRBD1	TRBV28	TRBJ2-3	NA	TGTGCCAGCAGCCTCGGAGGGACAGGGCGCACAGATACGCAGTATTTT	CASSLGGTGRTDTQYF
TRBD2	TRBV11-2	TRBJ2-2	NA	TGTGCCAGCAGCCCGCCCAGCGGGAGGGACACCGGGGAGCTGTTTTTT	CASSPPSGRDTGELFF
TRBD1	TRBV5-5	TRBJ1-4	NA	TGTGCCAGCAGCTTGGCCCTTTTGACAGGGGGGTTCCTGACTAATGAAAAACTGTTTTTT	CASSLALLTGGFLTNEKLFF
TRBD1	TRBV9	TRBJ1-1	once	TGTGCCAGCAGCCCAGGACAGGGGTGGGGGAACACTGAAGCTTTCTTT	CASSPGQGWGNTEAFF
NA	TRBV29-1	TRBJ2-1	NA	TGCAGCGCCCCTTGTGCCGCTGGGGACAATGAGCAGTTCTTC	CSAPCAAGDNEQFF
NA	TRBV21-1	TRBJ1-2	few	TGTGCCAGCAGCAAAGCGCACAGGGGCTACACCTTC	CASSKAHRGYTF
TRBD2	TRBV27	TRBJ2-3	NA	TGTGCCAGCAGTTTTGCGGGAGGCCCAGATACGCAGTATTTT	CASSFAGGPDTQYF
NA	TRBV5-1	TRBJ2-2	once	TGCGCCAGCAGCTTGGCCGGGACCTCGAACACCGGGGAGCTGTTTTTT	CASSLAGTSNTGELFF
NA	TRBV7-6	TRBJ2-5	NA	TGTGCCAGCAGCCGAAGCGGAGGCAGAGGTCAAGAGACCCAGTACTTC	CASSRSGGRGQETQYF
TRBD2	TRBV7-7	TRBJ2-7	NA	TGTGCCAGCAGCCCCGGGACTAGCGGGATCTACGAGCAGTACTTC	CASSPGTSGIYEQYF
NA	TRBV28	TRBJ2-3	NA	TGTGCCAGCAGTTTAGAGGTGCTGGCAGAAAACACAGATACGCAGTATTTT	CASSLEVLAENTDTQYF
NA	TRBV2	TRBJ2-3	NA	TGTGCCAGCAGTGAGACCCAGTTGGCAGATACGCAGTATTTT	CASSETQLADTQYF
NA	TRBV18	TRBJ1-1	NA	TGTGCCAGCTCACCGCGGGACACAAACATGAACACTGAAGCTTTCTTT	CASSPRDTNMNTEAFF
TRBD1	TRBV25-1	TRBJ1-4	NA	TGTGCCAGCAGTGACGCCTCAGGGGGCGAAGAGAAAAAACTGTTTTTT	CASSDASGGEEKKLFF
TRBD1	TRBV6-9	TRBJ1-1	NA	TGTGCCAGCACCCCAGGGGGAGCTTTCTTT	CASTPGGAFF
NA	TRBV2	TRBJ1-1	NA	TGTGCCAGCAGTGATAGTAGAGGTACTGAAGCTTTCTTT	CASSDSRGTEAFF
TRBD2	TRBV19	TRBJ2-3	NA	TGTGCCAGTAGTAAGGGAGCGGGGTCTAGCACAGATACGCAGTATTTT	CASSKGAGSSTDTQYF
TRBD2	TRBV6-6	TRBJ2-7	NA	TGTGCCAGCCGGGGGGAACGTAGCTCCTACGAGCAGTACTTC	CASRGERSSYEQYF
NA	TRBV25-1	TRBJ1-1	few	TGTGCCAGCAGAGGTCAGGGGAACACTGAAGCTTTCTTT	CASRGQGNTEAFF
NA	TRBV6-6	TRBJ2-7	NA	TGTGCCAGCAGTTACGTCCGGGAAAGCTCCTACGAGCAGTACTTC	CASSYVRESSYEQYF
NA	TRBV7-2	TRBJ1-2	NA	TGTGCCAGCAGCTTAGGCAGGGAGAACTATGGCTACACCTTC	CASSLGRENYGYTF
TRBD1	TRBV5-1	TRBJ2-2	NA	TGCGCCAGCAGCCAGCGGACAGGGGCGAACACCGGGGAGCTGTTTTTT	CASSQRTGANTGELFF